Below are 28 T cell receptor beta chains sequenced from a single sample in a study of cytomegalovirus exposure and HLA in healthy donors. The PCR made use of 60 Vbeta and 13 Jbeta primers. The method was immunoSEQ multiplex PCR; TCRdb's version includes in-frame clones alone and lacks a portion of them. This table holds about 110,000 clones, about 80% found once. What was sequenced was PBMCs. Receptor source: a woman aged 60 to 75 in good health and CMV-seropositive.

DNA for the CDR3: TGTGCCAGCAGCCAAGATGCCCTCGGACAGGGGAACTATGGCTACACCTTC. It is translated as CASSQDALGQGNYGYTF. This sequence joins TRBV4-2 and TRBJ1-2, with 9 positions matching TRBD1. V lost 0 bases, J lost 2 bases, and 7 bases stayed unmatched. In germline, CDR1 is LGHNA, CDR2 YNFKEQ. The CDR3 extends over 17 amino acids.

With respect to this clone: The junction does not match germline at one end; this may be a read error. The chain joins TRBV7-9 to TRBJ2-3, with a possible D match to TRBD2 (5 bases). The germline gives CDR1 SEHNR, CDR2 FQNEAQ (reference sequence). This CDR3 is built from 16 residues. CDR3 sequence reads: CSSSSRYSESTDTQYF. Here the CDR3 DNA reads TGTTCCAGCAGCTCCCGATATAGCGAGAGCACAGATACGCAGTATTTT.

The chain carries TRBV13 and TRBJ2-7; TRBD1 is a possible D gene (7 bases). This CDR3 contains 15 residues. V lost 2 bases to trimming and J lost 3 bases, with 14 bases between them. Germline-derived CDR1 and CDR2 are PRHDT and FYEKMQ (reference sequence). The CDR3 DNA reads as TGTGCCAGCAGCTTACTTGGCAGGGGGGTCTACGAGCAGTACTTC. Translated: CASSLLGRGVYEQYF.

The V and J genes are TRBV7-3 and TRBJ2-7; 7 bases align to TRBD2. CDR3 length equals 15 residues. V gave up 2 bases and J gave up 2 bases; unmatched junction bases: 6. Germline-derived CDR1 and CDR2 are SGHTA and FQGTGA. The CDR3 sequence: CASSLSAGEPYEQYF. The CDR3 region has the DNA TGTGCCAGCAGCTTATCGGCGGGAGAACCCTACGAGCAGTACTTC.

The J gene is TRBJ1-5, the V gene TRBV28; D gene uncertain. This CDR3 has 15 amino acids. Trimming pared 1 base from V and 2 bases from J, leaving 9 bases between. Germline CDR1 is MDHEN and CDR2 is SYDVKM. This CDR3 is CASSLSRQGNQPQHF. The CDR3 nucleotides read TGTGCCAGCAGTTTATCCCGGCAGGGCAATCAGCCCCAGCATTTT.

This clone came up a few times. This chain uses TRBV9 with TRBJ1-1; 10 bases line up with TRBD1. Germline CDR1 and CDR2: SGDLS and YYNGEE. V dropped 0 bases and J dropped 1; count of bases not matched to a gene: 15. The CDR3 runs to 20 residues. CDR3 in DNA: TGTGCCAGCAGCGTAGAGGCAGGCTGGGGACAGGGGAGGGGGAACACTGAAGCTTTCTTT. Amino acids: CASSVEAGWGQGRGNTEAFF.

This chain connects TRBV29-1 to TRBJ1-4, with D perhaps matching TRBD1 (6 bases). There are 13 residues in the CDR3. Germline-derived CDR1 and CDR2 are SQVTM and ANQGSEA. The V and J ends lost 7 bases and 8 bases respectively, with 17 bases between them. In DNA form, the CDR3 reads TGCAGCGCCGGGGGGGGGCAGGGCGAAAAACTGTTTTTT. Translating it yields CSAGGGQGEKLFF.

V is TRBV11-3 and J is TRBJ2-2; D not resolved. V was cut by 3 bases and J by 0 bases, with 5 bases left in between. This CDR3 comprises 14 residues. CDR1 and CDR2 (germline): SGHNT, YENEEA. In DNA form, the CDR3 reads TGTGCCAGCAGCTTCGACACGAACACCGGGGAGCTGTTTTTT. Translated, it gives CASSFDTNTGELFF.

The chain has TRBV7-8 and TRBJ1-2; the D gene is possibly TRBD1 (5 bases). This CDR3 is built from 17 residues. V was cut by 3 bases and J by 0 bases, with 17 bases left in between. Germline assignment: CDR1 SGHVS and CDR2 FQNEAQ. The CDR3 DNA reads TGTGCCAGCAGCTTGGTCTGGCAGGGCGTACCTAACTATGGCTACACCTTC. It codes for CASSLVWQGVPNYGYTF.

This sequence joins TRBV5-4 and TRBJ1-2, with D perhaps matching TRBD1 (5 bases). With 0 bases removed from V and 0 bases from J, the gap between germline ends came to 12 bases. Germline V gene sequence: CDR1 SGHNT, CDR2 YYREEE (reference sequence). This CDR3 has 16 amino acids. The CDR3 spells CASSLAVGGANYGYTF. The CDR3 region has the DNA TGTGCCAGCAGCTTGGCGGTGGGGGGAGCTAACTATGGCTACACCTTC.

This clone was observed a few times. J is TRBJ1-1 and V is TRBV4-2, with TRBD1 as a possible D gene (6 bases). Germline lookup yields CDR1 LGHNA and CDR2 YNFKEQ. Between the trimmed V and J ends, which lost 4 bases and 3 bases, there was a span of 15 bases. This CDR3 is 15 amino acids long. In DNA, the CDR3 is TGTGCCAGCAGCCGCGGGGGCAGGGGTGACACTGAAGCTTTCTTT. Its protein is CASSRGGRGDTEAFF.

The chain combines TRBV6-1 with TRBJ2-2; 8 nucleotides align to TRBD1. The germline V gene has CDR1 MNHNS and CDR2 SASEGT. After removal of 6 bases from V and 4 bases from J, the junction contained 1 base not matched to a gene. CDR3 length: 13 amino acids. The CDR3 loop reads CASRTGVTGELFF. As DNA, the CDR3 is TGTGCCAGCAGGACAGGGGTCACCGGGGAGCTGTTTTTT.

The sample holds one count of this clone. J is TRBJ2-1 and V is TRBV18, with a possible D match to TRBD2 (6 bases). The ends were cut back, 2 bases at V and 5 bases at J, with 19 bases in the middle. The CDR3 runs 17 residues. Germline CDR1 reads KGHSH; CDR2 reads LQKENI. CDR3 nucleotides: TGTGCCAGCTCACCAGGGACTCAGATCGGTCACCACAATGAGCAGTTCTTC. This encodes CASSPGTQIGHHNEQFF.

This clone was picked up one time. V gene TRBV7-3 combines with J gene TRBJ2-3; 8 bases align to TRBD2. Germline V gene data show CDR1 as SGHTA and CDR2 as FQGTGA. The trim removed 5 bases at V and 0 bases at J, leaving 7 bases unmatched. The CDR3 contains 16 residues. The chain's CDR3 is CASSGGLASSTDTQYF. CDR3 DNA: TGTGCCAGCAGCGGTGGACTAGCAAGTAGCACAGATACGCAGTATTTT.

The chain employs TRBV9 and TRBJ2-5; a weak D match, TRBD2 (6 bases). V lost 3 bases, J lost 5 bases, and 11 bases lay in between. Germline CDR1 is SGDLS and CDR2 is YYNGEE. This CDR3 comprises 13 residues. This CDR3 is CASSASGPETQYF. For the CDR3, the DNA is TGTGCCAGCAGCGCCAGCGGGCCGGAGACCCAGTACTTC.

The chain couples TRBV18 to TRBJ1-2, with no clear D. The V end was cut by 2 bases, the J end by 2 bases, with 9 bases between. The germline V gene has CDR1 KGHSH and CDR2 LQKENI. The CDR3 spans 14 residues. As DNA, the CDR3 is TGTGCCAGCTCACCAGGGCCCTTAAACTATGGCTACACCTTC. It codes for CASSPGPLNYGYTF.

This clone was picked up one time. The CDR3 spells CASSIVPAGVTDTQYF. In nucleotides, the CDR3 is TGTGCCAGTAGTATAGTTCCAGCGGGGGTCACAGATACGCAGTATTTT. This chain joins TRBV19 and TRBJ2-3; 8 bases are a match to TRBD2. CDR3 size: 16 residues. V dropped 1 base and J dropped 2; count of bases not matched to a gene: 5. The V gene's germline CDR1 is LNHDA and CDR2 SQIVND (reference sequence).

This clone was counted a few times. The chain links TRBV9 to TRBJ2-1; no reliable D call. Deletions cut 3 bases from V and 9 bases from J, with 7 bases between. Germline assignment: CDR1 SGDLS and CDR2 YYNGEE. The CDR3 totals 11 residues. As DNA, the CDR3 is TGTGCCAGCAGCGATTACGGTGAGCAGTTCTTC. Encoded protein: CASSDYGEQFF.

The chain employs TRBV29-1 and TRBJ1-2; TRBD1 matches at 7 bases. CDR1 and CDR2 (germline): SQVTM, ANQGSEA. The CDR3 is 14 amino acids. Unmatched junction bases numbered 11, after V lost 6 bases and J lost 4 bases. CDR3 nucleotide sequence: TGCAGCGTCGGGTCAGACAGGGTGGCCTATGGCTACACCTTC. Residues: CSVGSDRVAYGYTF. The full variable domain, rest sourced from reference TRBV29-1 and TRBJ1-2, is SAVISQKPSRDICQRGTSLTIQCQVDSQVTMMFWYRQQPGQSLTLIATANQGSEATYESGFVIDKFPISRPNLTFSTLTVSNMSPEDSSIYLCSVGSDRVAYGYTFGSGTRLTVV.

This clone was counted a few times. The rearrangement joins TRBV2 to TRBJ1-1; 7 bases match TRBD1. Germline CDR1 and CDR2: SNHLY and FYNNEI. This CDR3 is built from 11 residues. J lost 7 bases, V lost 10 bases, and 6 bases had no gene match. The CDR3 protein is CATKRDSEAFF. In nucleotides, the CDR3 is TGTGCCACCAAACGGGACAGTGAAGCTTTCTTT.

CDR3 residues: CASSSDYRSYEQYF. The CDR3 nucleotides are TGTGCCAGCAGCTCGGACTACCGCTCCTACGAGCAGTACTTC. The chain has TRBV7-2 and TRBJ2-7, with D possibly TRBD2 on 6 matching bases. V shed 4 bases and J shed 0 bases, with 10 bases lying between them. CDR3 length equals 14 residues. Per germline, CDR1 SGHTA and CDR2 FQGNSA.

This clone was seen just once. The chain couples TRBV10-2 to TRBJ2-1; D may be TRBD2 (6 bases). CDR3 size: 15 residues. V gave up 5 bases and J gave up 2 bases, with 13 bases separating them. The V gene's germline CDR1 is WSHSY and CDR2 SAAADI. CDR3 coding DNA: TGCGCCAGCAGTACCGGGACTCCCCCCTACAATGAGCAGTTCTTC. Translation gives CASSTGTPPYNEQFF.

This chain links TRBV9 with TRBJ2-2, with 8 bases that match TRBD2. The CDR3 spans 20 residues. V gave up 3 bases and J gave up 0 bases; unmatched junction bases: 16. CDR1 is SGDLS, CDR2 YYNGEE, per germline. The CDR3 nucleotides read TGTGCCAGCAGCGCGTTGCCGGACGAGCGGGAGACCTCGAACACCGGGGAGCTGTTTTTT. This encodes CASSALPDERETSNTGELFF.

The chain uses TRBV28 and TRBJ1-2; the D gene is possibly TRBD1 (6 bases). CDR1 and CDR2 (germline): MDHEN, SYDVKM. The V end lost 8 bases, the J end lost 4 bases, and 11 bases lay between the germline ends. This CDR3 spans 12 amino acids. CDR3 amino acids: CASEGQIYGYTF. CDR3 DNA: TGTGCCAGCGAAGGACAGATCTATGGCTACACCTTC.

The CDR3 sequence is CASSLYLTGEIDTQYF. The CDR3 DNA is TGTGCCAGCAGTTTATACCTGACAGGGGAAATAGATACGCAGTATTTT. The gene calls are TRBV28 and TRBJ2-3; 8 bases line up with TRBD1. The CDR3 runs to 16 residues. The germline V gene has CDR1 MDHEN and CDR2 SYDVKM. J gave up 5 bases and V 1 base, and 8 bases lay outside the gene matches.

The J gene is TRBJ2-3, the V gene TRBV5-4; maybe TRBD2 (6 bases). The CDR3 has 14 amino acids. From germline, CDR1 is SGHNT and CDR2 YYREEE (reference sequence). Trimming took off 3 bases at V and 7 bases at J, with 15 bases between the two ends. CDR3 loop: CASSSPSVRNTQYF. For the CDR3, the DNA is TGTGCCAGCAGCTCTCCTAGCGTGCGAAATACGCAGTATTTT.

The chain has TRBV19 and TRBJ1-2, with TRBD1 matching 7 bases. Germline CDR1 and CDR2: LNHDA and SQIVND (reference sequence). CDR3 length: 14 residues. J lost 5 bases, V lost 2 bases, and 5 bases had no gene match. CDR3 nucleotides: TGTGCCAGTAGTATACAGACAGGGAGATATGGCTACACCTTC. It specifies CASSIQTGRYGYTF. Using reference TRBV19 and TRBJ1-2 for the parts outside the CDR3, the full variable domain is DGGITQSPKYLFRKEGQNVTLSCEQNLNHDAMYWYRQDPGQGLRLIYYSQIVNDFQKGDIAEGYSVSREKKESFPLTVTSAQKNPTAFYLCASSIQTGRYGYTFGSGTRLTVV.

The chain is built from TRBV2 and TRBJ2-2; possible D gene TRBD2, 6 bases. This CDR3 spans 15 amino acids. Germline V gene lookup returns CDR1 SNHLY and CDR2 FYNNEI. V was cut by 8 bases and J by 3 bases, with 16 bases left in between. This CDR3 reads CASSRLDGYTGELFF. CDR3 DNA: TGTGCCAGCTCCCGACTAGATGGTTACACCGGGGAGCTGTTTTTT.